This TCR beta chain was recovered during a study of graft-versus-host responses after intestinal transplantation. Overall study context: Among the recipients, all got anti-thymocyte globulin induction and then tacrolimus and steroids for about three years.

Method: immunoSEQ multiplex PCR; TCRdb's copy keeps in-frame clones and lacks some. The top ten hold less than 0.85% of the sample, which has 100,000 to 130,000 clones, about 91% seen once. Germline-derived CDR1 and CDR2 are LNHDA and SQIVND (reference sequence). The CDR3 spans 13 residues. Deletions cut 6 bases from V and 8 bases from J, with 16 bases between. On this clone itself: Antigen unknown.

Specimen: unstimulated CD4+ T cells sorted from spleen or lymph node cells, collected before transplant. This receptor was identified in a human donor who was the organ donor for an intestinal transplant. The chain couples TRBV19 to TRBJ1-1, with D uncertain. In nucleotides, the CDR3 is TGTGCCAGTAGCTCCGGGCCGACCGCCGAAGCTTTCTTT. Its translation is CASSSGPTAEAFF.